This T cell receptor beta chain originates from a study of response to subunit inactivated influenza vaccine listed by TCRdb under 2018. Turning to the overall study: The study used deep quantitative T cell receptor repertoire profiling to track responses to a trivalent subunit inactivated influenza vaccine. General conclusions and limits of the study: The authors suggested that each seasonal influenza vaccination may recruit only a limited number of new T cells.

The library was prepared using RT-PCR. Sequencing used an Illumina HiSeq 2500. The public reads were run again by TCRdb, first through fastp at Q25 and then through MiXCR, and only productive beta chains were kept. A single entry per CDR3 protein holds the most common genes and DNA from its merged rows. The sample table holds 650,000 to 800,000 distinct CDR3 sequences, of which around 14% were seen once. 5.5% to 7% of the sample is taken by the ten largest. This clonotype was seen a handful of times. Which antigen it targets is not known. Base qualities are not provided; no much larger clone lies one nucleotide away. Including the terminal cysteine and phenylalanine, the CDR3 comprises 15 residues. Only the CDR3 region is kept as DNA, spanning 45 bases read in frame from base 1. V is cut by 4 bases and J by 1 base, and the space between the germline ends is 11 bases.

The TCR comes from a man aged 45-65 years who received an inactivated influenza vaccine. Donor details come from another sample of the same person, matched by shared clones. Sequenced material: PBMCs from blood, taken 14 days before vaccination. The rearrangement combines TRBV12-3 or TRBV12-4 with TRBJ1-3, and perhaps TRBD1 as D gene, on 6 matching bases. CDR3 sequence: CASSWAQGSGNTIYF. The DNA is as follows: TGTGCCAGCAGTTGGGCGCAGGGGTCTGGAAACACCATATATTTT.